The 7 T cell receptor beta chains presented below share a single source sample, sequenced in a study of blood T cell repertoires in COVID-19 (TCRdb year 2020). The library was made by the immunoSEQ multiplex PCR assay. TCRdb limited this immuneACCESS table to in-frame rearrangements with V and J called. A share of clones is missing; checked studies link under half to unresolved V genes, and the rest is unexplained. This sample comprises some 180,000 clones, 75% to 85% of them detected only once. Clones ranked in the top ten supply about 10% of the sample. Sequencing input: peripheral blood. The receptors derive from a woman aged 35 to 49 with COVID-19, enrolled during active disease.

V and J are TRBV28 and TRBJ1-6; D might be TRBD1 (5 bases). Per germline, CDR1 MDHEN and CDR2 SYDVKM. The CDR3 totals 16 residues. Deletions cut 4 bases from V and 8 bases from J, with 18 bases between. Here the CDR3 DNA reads TGTGCCAGCAGTTCGTACCCCCGGGACTCCGATTCACCCCTCCACTTT. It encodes CASSSYPRDSDSPLHF.

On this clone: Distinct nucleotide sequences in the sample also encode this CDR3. CDR3 coding DNA: TGTGCCAGCAGCCAAGATCGGGGTGAGACCCAGTACTTC. Translation gives CASSQDRGETQYF. The chain combines TRBV3-1 (or the pseudogene TRBV3-2) with TRBJ2-5, with D possibly being TRBD2 (5 bases). The germline V gene has CDR1 LGHDT and CDR2 YNNKEL (reference sequence). CDR3 length: 13 residues. V was pared by 0 bases and J by 5 bases, with 7 bases between.

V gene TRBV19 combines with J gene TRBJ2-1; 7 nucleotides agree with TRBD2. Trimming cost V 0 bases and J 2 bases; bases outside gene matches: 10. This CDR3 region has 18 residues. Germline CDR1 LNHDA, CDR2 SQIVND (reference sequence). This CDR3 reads CASSIESPASGPYNEQFF. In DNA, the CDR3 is TGTGCCAGTAGTATAGAGTCTCCTGCTAGCGGTCCCTACAATGAGCAGTTCTTC.

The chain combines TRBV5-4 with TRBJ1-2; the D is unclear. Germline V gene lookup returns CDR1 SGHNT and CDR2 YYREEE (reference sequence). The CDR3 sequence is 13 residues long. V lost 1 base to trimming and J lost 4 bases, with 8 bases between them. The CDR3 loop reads CASSLYSGYGYTF. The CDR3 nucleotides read TGTGCCAGCAGCTTGTATAGCGGCTATGGCTACACCTTC. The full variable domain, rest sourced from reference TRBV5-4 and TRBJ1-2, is ETGVTQSPTHLIKTRGQQVTLRCSSQSGHNTVSWYQQALGQGPQFIFQYYREEENGRGNFPPRFSGLQFPNYSSELNVNALELDDSALYLCASSLYSGYGYTFGSGTRLTVV.

The CDR3 protein is CAWSAPSRDPLSGYTF. CDR3 sequence (DNA): TGTGCCTGGAGTGCCCCATCCCGGGATCCCTTATCAGGCTACACCTTC. The gene calls are TRBV30 and TRBJ1-2; no clear D gene. V dropped 1 base and J dropped 8 bases, with 23 bases sitting between them. The germline V gene encodes CDR1 GTSNPN and CDR2 SVGIG (reference sequence). The CDR3 totals 16 residues.

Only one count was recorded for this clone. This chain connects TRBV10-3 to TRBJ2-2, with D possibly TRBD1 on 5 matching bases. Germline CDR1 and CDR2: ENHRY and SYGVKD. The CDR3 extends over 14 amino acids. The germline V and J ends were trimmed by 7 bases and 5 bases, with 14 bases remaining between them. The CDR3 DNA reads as TGTGCCATCACCAACTCAGGGTTTACCGGGGAGCTGTTTTTT. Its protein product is CAITNSGFTGELFF.

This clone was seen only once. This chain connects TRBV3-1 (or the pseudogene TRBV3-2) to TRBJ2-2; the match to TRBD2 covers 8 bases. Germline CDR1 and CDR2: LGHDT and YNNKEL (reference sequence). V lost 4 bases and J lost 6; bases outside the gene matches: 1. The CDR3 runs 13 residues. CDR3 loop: CASSPGGSGELFF. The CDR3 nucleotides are TGTGCCAGCAGCCCGGGGGGGTCCGGGGAGCTGTTTTTT.